This T cell receptor (beta chain) was documented in a study of T cell responses to AZD1222 COVID-19 vaccine. General study points: Reportedly, nearly half of unique spike TCRs recognized epitopes outside B.1.351/B.1.1.7 mutations. Breadth and depth of Spike-specific TCRs rose after two AZD1222 doses.

A word on this clone: Its antigen is unknown. An end of the junction does not agree with germline; a read error may underlie this.

Data came from immunoSEQ multiplex PCR; TCRdb stores just in-frame clones and leaves some out. Among over 120,000 clones listed, about nine tenths were seen once. Germline loops: CDR1 MNHEY, CDR2 SVGAGI. The CDR3 extends over 14 amino acids. The rearrangement links TRBV6-5 to TRBJ1-2; D perhaps matches TRBD1 (5 bases). The sequenced sample was peripheral blood, obtained 28 days after the second AZD1222 dose. The sequence derives from an adult who received the AZD1222 COVID-19 vaccine. The CDR3 sequence is CASSYSSGHYGYTF. The CDR3 DNA is TGTGCCAGCAGTTACTCGTCAGGGCACTATGGTTACACCTTC.